This T cell receptor (beta chain) was obtained from a study of OX40 agonist ivuxolimab in advanced cancers. Assay used: immunoSEQ multiplex PCR; TCRdb lists only in-frame clones, some missing. This table has some 66,000 clones, under 85% appearing once. The sample was CD4+ or CD8+ T cells sorted from blood, taken in a trial of the OX40 agonist ivuxolimab. This TCR derives from an adult with an advanced solid tumor such as melanoma, head and neck, liver or kidney cancer.

CDR3 sequence reads: CASSEGGLAGDNEQFF. The CDR3 DNA follows: TGTGCCAGCAGTGAAGGGGGACTAGCGGGAGACAATGAGCAGTTCTTC. The chain combines TRBV6-1 with TRBJ2-1, with TRBD2 identical over 14 bases. There are 16 residues in the CDR3. The germline CDR1 and CDR2 sequences are MNHNS and SASEGT. Unmatched junction bases numbered 1, after V lost 1 base and J lost 5 bases.